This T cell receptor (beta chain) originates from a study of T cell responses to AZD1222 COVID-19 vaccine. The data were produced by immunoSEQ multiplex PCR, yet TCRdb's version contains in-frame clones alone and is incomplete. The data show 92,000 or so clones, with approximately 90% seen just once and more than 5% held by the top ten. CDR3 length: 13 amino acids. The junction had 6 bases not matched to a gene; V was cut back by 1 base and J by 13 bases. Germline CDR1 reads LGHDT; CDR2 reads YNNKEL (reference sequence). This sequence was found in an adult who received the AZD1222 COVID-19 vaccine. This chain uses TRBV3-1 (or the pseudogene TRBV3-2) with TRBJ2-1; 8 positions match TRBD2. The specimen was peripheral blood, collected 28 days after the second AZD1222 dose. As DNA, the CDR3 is TGTGCCAGCAGCCAAGTCTGGCGGGGGGCTCAGTTCTTC. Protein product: CASSQVWRGAQFF.